A single sample is the source of the 21 T cell receptor beta chains below, sequenced in a study of T-cell reconstitution after alpha-beta-depleted transplantation in children. The library targeted TCRbeta and was prepared with unique molecular identifiers. MiXCR was run by TCRdb on the PCR reads, yielding one entry per CDR3 protein. The sample lists hundreds of thousands of distinct CDR3 sequences, around 19% occurring once. The sample here was PBMCs from the stem cell graft donor, taken from the stem cell graft. The receptors were gathered from a human donor who donated a stem cell graft to a child with acute lymphoblastic leukemia.

This clonotype was detected many times. The chain combines TRBV5-1 with TRBJ2-7; 8 positions match TRBD2. Trimming at V came to 7 bases and at J to 0 bases, leaving 3 bases not matched to a gene. Germline V gene sequence: CDR1 SGHRS, CDR2 YFSETQ. This CDR3 comprises 13 residues. CDR3 sequence: CASFLAGSYEQYF. CDR3 coding DNA: TGCGCCAGCTTCCTAGCGGGCTCCTACGAGCAGTACTTC.

The chain carries TRBV18 and TRBJ1-5; D is possibly TRBD1 (6 bases). The CDR3 totals 15 residues. V was shortened by 4 bases and J by 5 bases, with 15 bases between the two germline ends. Germline-derived CDR1 and CDR2 are KGHSH and LQKENI. CDR3 region: CASSRAPGADQPQHF. The CDR3 region has the DNA TGTGCCAGCTCACGGGCACCGGGGGCAGATCAGCCCCAGCATTTT.

The rearrangement links TRBV13 to TRBJ2-4, with 9 bases that match TRBD1. The CDR3 runs to 17 residues. After removal of 3 bases from V and 0 bases from J, the junction contained 6 bases not matched to a gene. Germline V gene sequence: CDR1 PRHDT, CDR2 FYEKMQ (reference sequence). DNA of the CDR3: TGTGCCAGCAGCTTGGAGACAGGGGGGCTAGCCAAAAACATTCAGTACTTC. Its protein is CASSLETGGLAKNIQYF.

This rearrangement joins TRBV20-1 to TRBJ2-1, with D possibly matching TRBD1 (6 bases). The ends were cut back, 0 bases at V and 7 bases at J, with 22 bases in the middle. Germline CDR1 and CDR2: DFQATT and SNEGSKA (reference sequence). This CDR3 contains 17 residues. In DNA form, the CDR3 reads TGCAGTGCTAGAGATGTCATCGGGGCAATGAGGGGGAATGAGCAGTTCTTC. Translating it yields CSARDVIGAMRGNEQFF.

The chain uses TRBV3-1 and TRBJ1-5; tentatively, D is TRBD1 (5 bases). Per germline, CDR1 LGHDT and CDR2 YNNKEL (reference sequence). This CDR3 has 17 residues. Trimming pared 8 bases from V and 2 bases from J, leaving 22 bases between. The CDR3 region is CASSRGTGKLGNQPQHF. The DNA of the CDR3 is TGTGCCAGCTCCCGCGGGACGGGGAAGTTAGGCAATCAGCCCCAGCATTTT.

The table lists this clonotype with a few counts. The V call is TRBV5-1, the J call TRBJ2-1; TRBD2 matches 12 bases. Looked up from germline, CDR1 is SGHRS and CDR2 is YFSETQ. Germline trimming cut 3 bases from V and 8 bases from J; bases unmatched to any gene: 9. CDR3 length equals 16 residues. CDR3 loop: CASSWGLAGLRDEQFF. The CDR3 DNA follows: TGCGCCAGCAGCTGGGGACTAGCGGGCCTTCGGGATGAGCAGTTCTTC.

Points on this clonotype: This may stem from a read error, because a much larger clone lies one nucleotide away. The chain couples TRBV27 to TRBJ2-7; D gene uncertain. This CDR3 comprises 13 residues. The V end lost 3 bases, the J end lost 2 bases, and 8 bases lay between the germline ends. CDR1 is MNHEY and CDR2 is SMNVEV in the germline V gene (reference sequence). Written as DNA, the CDR3 is TGTGCCAGCAGTTTGGCACAGCCCTACGAGCAGTACTTC. Amino acids: CASSLAQPYEQYF.

The rearrangement joins TRBV12-3 or TRBV12-4 to TRBJ2-1; TRBD2 is a possible D gene (5 bases). V dropped 6 bases and J dropped 10 bases, with 13 bases sitting between them. The CDR3 is 12 amino acids. This CDR3 is CASRKLEREQFF. The CDR3 DNA is TGTGCCAGCAGAAAACTAGAAAGAGAGCAGTTCTTC.

The chain recombines TRBV29-1 with TRBJ2-7; 9 bases match TRBD1. The trim removed 5 bases at V and 2 bases at J, leaving 7 bases unmatched. The CDR3 sequence is 14 residues long. Germline lookup yields CDR1 SQVTM and CDR2 ANQGSEA. CDR3 sequence: CSVSPQGATYEQYF. For the CDR3, the DNA is TGCAGCGTTTCACCACAGGGGGCTACCTACGAGCAGTACTTC.

Sample share makes this clonotype medium-sized (0.01 to 0.1%). This sequence joins TRBV6-1 and TRBJ2-4, with D maybe TRBD1 (6 bases). Germline assignment: CDR1 MNHNS and CDR2 SASEGT. Trimming took 4 bases from V and 0 from J, leaving 16 bases between them. The CDR3 is 17 residues long. The CDR3 nucleotides are TGTGCCAGCAGTGCCGGGACACATTCCCTAGCCAAAAACATTCAGTACTTC. It encodes CASSAGTHSLAKNIQYF.

The chain carries TRBV12-3 or TRBV12-4 and TRBJ2-1; 13 nucleotides line up with TRBD2. J was trimmed by 9 bases and V by 5 bases; bases with no gene match: 10. This CDR3 comprises 16 residues. CDR3 protein: CASSRPLGLAGAEQFF. As DNA, the CDR3 is TGTGCCAGCAGTCGTCCCCTTGGACTAGCGGGAGCTGAGCAGTTCTTC.

This chain links TRBV7-3 with TRBJ2-1; 7 bases are a match to TRBD2. Germline CDR1 and CDR2: SGHTA and FQGTGA. With 0 bases clipped from V and 3 bases from J, the junction kept 8 bases outside the gene matches. CDR3 size: 17 residues. Here the CDR3 reads CASSLTRRAGIYNEQFF. CDR3 coding DNA: TGTGCCAGCAGCTTAACCAGGAGAGCGGGAATCTACAATGAGCAGTTCTTC. The variable domain in full, completed from reference TRBV7-3 and TRBJ2-1, reads GAGVSQTPSNKVTEKGKYVELRCDPISGHTALYWYRQSLGQGPEFLIYFQGTGAADDSGLPNDRFFAVRPEGSVSTLKIQRTERGDSAVYLCASSLTRRAGIYNEQFFGPGTRLTVL.

This clonotype was found a few times. The genes are TRBV29-1 and TRBJ1-5, with D unresolved. Trimming removed 5 bases from V and 8 bases from J, with 16 bases in between. The CDR3 runs to 13 residues. Germline V lookup: CDR1 SQVTM, CDR2 ANQGSEA. In DNA form, the CDR3 reads TGCAGCGTTAGGAACAACACCATGGAGCCCCAGCATTTT. Amino acids: CSVRNNTMEPQHF.

This clonotype was found a few times. This rearrangement joins TRBV5-6 to TRBJ1-3; D not resolved. This CDR3 is 16 amino acids long. Germline CDR1 and CDR2: SGHDT and YYEEEE. The V gene lost 4 bases and the J gene lost 0 bases, with 14 bases spanning the gap. The CDR3 region has the DNA TGTGCCAGCAGCCCCCCGGGAGGACCCTCTGGAAACACCATATATTTT. As protein: CASSPPGGPSGNTIYF.

The CDR3 spells CASSLGGTGNYGYTF. CDR3 in DNA: TGTGCCAGCAGTTTAGGGGGGACAGGCAACTATGGCTACACCTTC. The V gene is TRBV12-3 or TRBV12-4, the J gene TRBJ1-2; TRBD1 matches at 8 bases. The CDR3 runs 15 residues. V dropped 1 base and J dropped 2; count of bases not matched to a gene: 3.

The DNA for the CDR3 is TGTGCCAGCAGTTCCGGACAGCTCACGGAAGGCTACACCTTC. Translated, it gives CASSSGQLTEGYTF. V gene TRBV7-9 combines with J gene TRBJ1-2, with D perhaps TRBD1 (6 bases). CDR1 is SEHNR, CDR2 FQNEAQ, per germline (reference sequence). The CDR3 loop spans 14 amino acids. The ends were cut back, 6 bases at V and 8 bases at J, with 19 bases in the middle.

This clonotype turned up a few times. The gene calls are TRBV12-3 or TRBV12-4 and TRBJ2-2; D uncertain. With 5 bases removed from V and 6 bases from J, the gap between germline ends came to 10 bases. The length of the CDR3 is 13 residues. The CDR3 here is CASSTTGAGELFF. The CDR3 DNA reads as TGTGCCAGCAGTACAACTGGGGCCGGGGAGCTGTTTTTT.

This clonotype was observed a few times. This sequence joins TRBV20-1 and TRBJ2-7; D may match TRBD1 or TRBD2 (5 bases each). The germline V gene encodes CDR1 DFQATT and CDR2 SNEGSKA (reference sequence). Trimming stripped 8 bases from V and 3 bases from J, with 17 bases between. This CDR3 has 13 residues. The CDR3 DNA is TGCAGTCCCCTGCCGGGGCTTCTCTACGAGCAGTACTTC. This sequence encodes CSPLPGLLYEQYF.

V is TRBV2 and J is TRBJ2-1; D is tentatively TRBD1 or TRBD2 (5 bases each). Trimming pared 3 bases from V and 6 bases from J, leaving 15 bases between. From germline, CDR1 is SNHLY and CDR2 FYNNEI. CDR3 length: 15 residues. CDR3 sequence reads: CASSDGGRGPNEQFF. The DNA of the CDR3 is TGTGCCAGCAGTGATGGGGGACGGGGACCCAATGAGCAGTTCTTC.

This clonotype has a handful of counts. The J gene is TRBJ2-2, the V gene TRBV29-1; 10 nucleotides line up with TRBD1. This CDR3 is built from 13 residues. CDR1 SQVTM and CDR2 ANQGSEA come from the germline V gene. V was pared by 4 bases and J by 6 bases, with 2 bases of the junction left unmatched. The CDR3 is CSVGGTGAGELFF. The CDR3 DNA follows: TGCAGCGTTGGAGGGACAGGGGCCGGGGAGCTGTTTTTT.

The chain has TRBV29-1 and TRBJ2-7; TRBD1 is a possible D gene (6 bases). This CDR3 is 15 amino acids long. Trimming shortened V by 5 bases and J by 7 bases, and 24 bases separated the two germline ends. Germline assignment: CDR1 SQVTM and CDR2 ANQGSEA. The CDR3, as DNA: TGCAGCGTTTCCACCGGGACAATGGGGGCAGGGGAGCAGTACTTC. Translated, it gives CSVSTGTMGAGEQYF.